These 2 T cell receptor beta chains were all obtained from the same sample, sequenced in a study of T cells in Graves' hyperthyroidism and ophthalmopathy (dated by TCRdb to between 2018 and 2021). The library relied on multiplex PCR. Reads for this sample came from an Illumina HiSeq 2000. TCR beta CDR3 regions were amplified from RNA transcripts. The first round of RT-PCR for the TCR CDR3 was performed with the HTBI primer set and the Qiagen OneStep RT-PCR kit. Using fastp at Q25 and MiXCR, TCRdb reprocessed the public reads and kept productive beta chains. Rows are combined by CDR3 protein, so each entry shows the most common genes and DNA. For this sample there are around 500,000 distinct CDR3 sequences; approximately 15% appear just once. The top ten constitute approximately 13% of the sample. The material sequenced was blood. All receptors come from a woman aged 40 to 50 with Graves' hyperthyroidism.

This clonotype was recorded at least ten times. The J gene is TRBJ1-5, the V gene TRBV2; the D gene is possibly TRBD1 (6 bases). In germline, CDR1 is SNHLY, CDR2 FYNNEI. The CDR3 spans 17 residues. V was cut by 9 bases and J by 1 base, with 22 bases left in between. CDR3 loop: CASKGPGAGASNQPQHF. Written as DNA, the CDR3 is TGTGCCAGTAAAGGGCCGGGGGCTGGTGCAAGCAATCAGCCCCAGCATTTT.

This clonotype was counted at least ten times. The V and J genes are TRBV7-8 and TRBJ2-5, with 7 positions matching TRBD1. Germline CDR1 SGHVS, CDR2 FQNEAQ. J lost 4 bases, V lost 6 bases, and 17 bases had no gene match. The CDR3 runs 17 residues. The CDR3 sequence: CASSSSTYRGSGETQYF. The CDR3 DNA follows: TGTGCCAGCAGTTCAAGCACCTACAGGGGAAGTGGAGAGACCCAGTACTTC.